This T cell receptor (beta chain) comes out of a study of blood T cell repertoires in COVID-19 (dated by TCRdb to 2020 to 2021). Looking at the study overall: The collaborator samples originated in the United States, Italy and Spain and spanned the acute and convalescent phases of COVID-19. The material from the prospective study consisted of cDNA or gDNA derived from T cells, B-cell-depleted T cells, or PBMCs. The dataset comprised deeply sampled blood TCRbeta repertoires from subjects exposed to, actively infected with, or recovered from COVID-19. The repertoires were released in a freely available public database intended as a resource for research on the immune response to SARS-CoV-2. The samples were drawn from two sources: the first 160 participants of the ongoing ImmuneRACE study, and over 950 subjects contributed by 6 global collaborators. Sample metadata almost always included a de-identified subject ID, COVID-19 status, age in years and sex. Where available, HLA class I and class II types were obtained from metadata supplied by the sample provider rather than from assay-based typing.

The immunoSEQ Assay, a bias-controlled multiplex PCR, was used to amplify TCRbeta CDR3 regions from genomic DNA. Per the authors' processing: The number of nucleated cells in each sample was estimated by amplification of reference gene primers within the assay. Sequence reads were collapsed and filtered to measure the absolute abundance of every unique TCRbeta CDR3 rearrangement. Productive Simpson clonality was computed per sample as the square root of Simpson's diversity index over productive rearrangements. The table was pulled from immuneACCESS by TCRdb, which kept in-frame rearrangements only. Such tables lose some clones; where checked, under half of the loss comes from unresolved V genes, and the rest has no known cause. For V, J and clone size, that table is used; D and trimming come from the DNA. In this sample the table shows about 93,000 clones, almost 80% of which occur a single time. The ten largest clones add up to around 17% of the sample.

Broader findings and caveats from the paper: Clinical and demographic metadata were provided uncurated, with the amount varying by source and participant.

Trimming at the junction amounts to 0 bases on V and 8 bases on J, and the germline ends lie 9 bases apart. CDR1 and CDR2 were assigned from the germline V gene as KGHDR and SFDVKD. The CDR3 runs 13 amino acids, cysteine and phenylalanine included. Of all the DNA, just the CDR3 is kept, 39 bases in frame from base 1. A remark on this clone: This clone's antigen is unknown. Qualities for individual bases were not recorded, and no much larger clone is one base off.

Each collaborating institution followed its own protocols to collect whole blood in K2EDTA tubes. For TCRbeta analysis, collaborators shipped samples as frozen whole blood, isolated PBMCs, or DNA extracted from either of those sample types. The source is a human donor in a cohort sampled during active COVID-19. Here the chain combines TRBV24-1 and TRBJ1-2; the D gene identity is not certain. The specimen was peripheral blood. The bases read TGTGCCACCAGTGATTTGGCTGAACGGGGCTACACCTTC. It codes for CATSDLAERGYTF.